These 24 T cell receptor beta chains originate from one sample sequenced in a study of Graves' ophthalmopathy and Graves' hyperthyroidism. CDR3 regions of TCR beta were amplified from RNA transcripts. Second-round multiplex PCR came after first-round RT-PCR with HTBI primers. TCRdb fed the multiplex PCR reads into MiXCR, producing one record per CDR3 protein. The table shows about 1.2 million distinct CDR3 sequences, with about 40% occurring only once. Sequenced input: peripheral blood or thyroid tissue (not recorded which). These receptors were obtained from an adult man with Graves' hyperthyroidism.

This chain joins TRBV7-2 and TRBJ1-1; D possibly corresponds to TRBD1 (5 bases). The CDR3 covers 17 residues. Per the germline V gene, CDR1 is SGHTA and CDR2 is FQGNSA. Trimming stripped 6 bases from V and 2 bases from J, with 22 bases between. The CDR3 loop is CASSLYTAGGANTEAFF. As DNA, the CDR3 is TGTGCCAGCAGTCTATATACGGCGGGGGGAGCTAACACTGAAGCTTTCTTT.

About this clonotype itself: This is likely a read error, given that the CDR3 carries no conserved phenylalanine or tryptophan at its end. It is unclear where the CDR3 begins or ends on the DNA, so no DNA is shown, and the CDR3 is as TCRdb lists it. This sequence joins TRBV29-1 and TRBJ1-3. Termini included, the CDR3 measures 16 amino acids. Germline CDR1 SQVTM, CDR2 ANQGSEA. The CDR3 sequence is CSVASGEGVSGNTIYL.

This clonotype was seen a handful of times. The CDR3 DNA reads TGTGCCAGTAGTATACGAGGGGTGGACACTGAAGCTTTCTTT. Residues: CASSIRGVDTEAFF. The chain recombines TRBV19 with TRBJ1-1, with D maybe TRBD1 (5 bases). V dropped 2 bases and J dropped 3 bases, with 10 bases sitting between them. The CDR3 has 14 residues. Germline CDR1 and CDR2: LNHDA and SQIVND (reference sequence).

This clonotype was recorded many times. The chain has TRBV2 and TRBJ1-2; 8 positions match TRBD1. V gave up 1 base and J gave up 6 bases; unmatched junction bases: 4. The CDR3 has 14 residues. CDR1 is SNHLY, CDR2 FYNNEI, per germline. CDR3 nucleotides: TGTGCCAGCAGTGAAGGCAGGGGGCTCAATGGCTACACCTTC. It codes for CASSEGRGLNGYTF.

This clonotype has just a few counts. The CDR3 is CSAFSGNTIYF. CDR3 bases: TGCAGTGCTTTCTCTGGAAACACCATATATTTT. This chain connects TRBV20-1 to TRBJ1-3; no firm D call. Germline CDR1 reads DFQATT; CDR2 reads SNEGSKA (reference sequence). Trimming removed 5 bases from V and 0 bases from J, with 2 bases in between. The CDR3 covers 11 residues.

This clonotype was counted between two and nine times. The chain has TRBV7-3 and TRBJ2-7; no clear D gene. In germline, CDR1 is SGHTA, CDR2 FQGTGA. Trimming removed 6 bases at V and 4 bases at J, with 10 bases between. The CDR3 has 12 amino acids. The chain's CDR3 is CASRPNGYEQYF. CDR3 nucleotide sequence: TGTGCCAGCAGACCTAATGGGTACGAGCAGTACTTC.

The V call is TRBV11-1, the J call TRBJ1-6; D unclear. The length of the CDR3 is 15 residues. Germline V gene data show CDR1 as SGHAT and CDR2 as FQDESV (reference sequence). With 1 base removed from V and 2 bases from J, the gap between germline ends came to 6 bases. The CDR3 loop is CASSLGRTYNSPLHF. The DNA of the CDR3 is TGTGCCAGCAGCTTAGGACGAACCTATAATTCACCCCTCCACTTT.

This clonotype has ten or more counts. The genes are TRBV5-1 and TRBJ1-3; no firm D call. The CDR3 sequence is 14 residues long. The V end was cut by 5 bases, the J end by 3 bases, with 12 bases between. The germline CDR1 and CDR2 sequences are SGHRS and YFSETQ. CDR3 sequence reads: CASRPGMGGNTIYF. CDR3 nucleotide sequence: TGCGCCAGCAGGCCGGGGATGGGTGGAAACACCATATATTTT.

The chain combines TRBV5-1 with TRBJ2-2; a possible D gene is TRBD1 (5 bases). The CDR3 spans 15 residues. Trimming removed 3 bases from V and 0 bases from J, with 9 bases in between. Germline values: CDR1 SGHRS, CDR2 YFSETQ. This chain's CDR3 is CASSSRTTNTGELFF. For the CDR3, the DNA is TGCGCCAGCAGCTCAAGGACAACGAACACCGGGGAGCTGTTTTTT.

V gene TRBV12-3 or TRBV12-4 combines with J gene TRBJ2-5, with D tentatively TRBD1 or TRBD2 (5 bases each). This CDR3 spans 16 amino acids. The V gene lost 5 bases and the J gene lost 2 bases, with 18 bases spanning the gap. CDR3 region: CASSPQPGTAQETQYF. CDR3 in DNA: TGTGCCAGCAGTCCCCAACCCGGGACGGCTCAAGAGACCCAGTACTTC.

As concerns this clonotype: A much bigger clone sits one base away, suggesting this may be a read error. The chain combines TRBV19 with TRBJ1-1; D may be TRBD1 (6 bases). This CDR3 comprises 13 residues. Germline-derived CDR1 and CDR2 are LNHDA and SQIVND (reference sequence). CDR3 residues: CASRPKGVTEALF. The CDR3 nucleotides are TGTGCCAGTAGACCAAAGGGGGTCACTGAAGCTCTCTTT.

In its sample, this clonotype was seen a few times. The chain uses TRBV15 and TRBJ1-6, with D uncertain. The germline gives CDR1 LNHNV, CDR2 YYDKDF (reference sequence). This CDR3 is built from 13 residues. CDR3: CANPGTGNSPLHF. CDR3 nucleotides: TGTGCTAATCCTGGAACCGGCAATTCACCCCTCCACTTT.

This clonotype has a handful of counts. The chain recombines TRBV15 with TRBJ2-7; 8 positions agree with TRBD2. V lost 0 bases and J lost 7; bases outside the gene matches: 5. The CDR3 runs 14 residues. Germline V CDR1 and CDR2: LNHNV, YYDKDF (reference sequence). Here the CDR3 DNA reads TGTGCCACCAGCAGAGACAGGGGCGGGGGGGAGCAGTACTTC. This gives the protein CATSRDRGGGEQYF.

A few counts support this clonotype. The rearrangement links TRBV27 to TRBJ1-2; no reliable D call. There are 14 residues in the CDR3. The germline V gene has CDR1 MNHEY and CDR2 SMNVEV (reference sequence). V lost 0 bases and J lost 0, with 5 bases in between. The CDR3 nucleotides are TGTGCCAGCAGTTTATCCTGGACTAACTATGGCTACACCTTC. Protein product: CASSLSWTNYGYTF.

Details on this clonotype: A much larger clone differs from this one at a single base, so this may be a read error. This rearrangement joins TRBV6-1 to TRBJ1-5; D remains unclear. This CDR3 comprises 13 residues. Germline V gives CDR1 MNHNS, CDR2 SASEGT. CDR3 bases: TGTGCCAGCAGTGCGTCAGGCAATCAGCCCCATCATTTT. Translating it yields CASSASGNQPHHF.

Details on this clonotype: Given a much more abundant clone one base away, this may be a read error. The conserved closing phenylalanine or tryptophan is absent in this CDR3, likely reflecting a read error. In DNA form, the CDR3 reads TGTGCCAGCAGTGAGTCGGGGTTCGGTGGCTACACCTCC. This gives the protein CASSESGFGGYTS. The J gene is TRBJ1-2, the V gene TRBV10-2, with D uncertain. Germline V gives CDR1 WSHSY, CDR2 SAAADI. The CDR3 is 13 amino acids.

This chain links TRBV7-8 with TRBJ2-2, with a tentative D call TRBD1 (5 bases). The CDR3 is 16 residues long. The V gene lost 1 base and the J gene lost 9 bases, with 18 bases spanning the gap. In germline, CDR1 is SGHVS, CDR2 FQNEAQ. The CDR3 DNA is TGTGCCAGCAGCTTAGGGGCAGGGATGATTCTACGGGAGCTGTTTTTT. It translates to CASSLGAGMILRELFF. Full variable domain (missing parts from reference TRBV7-8 and TRBJ2-2): GAGVSQSPRYKVAKRGQDVALRCDPISGHVSLFWYQQALGQGPEFLTYFQNEAQLDKSGLPSDRFFAERPEGSVSTLKIQRTQQEDSAVYLCASSLGAGMILRELFFGEGSRLTVL.

This clonotype was observed a single time. The V call is TRBV11-2, the J call TRBJ1-2; D is ambiguous. Trimming removed 1 base from V and 3 bases from J, with 15 bases in between. Germline values: CDR1 SGHAT, CDR2 FQNNGV. The CDR3 contains 16 residues. CDR3 region: CASSLGPGVTDYGYTF. DNA for the CDR3: TGTGCCAGCAGCTTAGGACCCGGTGTGACCGACTATGGCTACACCTTC.

This chain joins TRBV12-3 or TRBV12-4 and TRBJ2-5, with 7 bases that match TRBD1. There are 16 residues in the CDR3. Losses at the gene ends were 0 bases for V and 0 bases for J; bases not matched to a gene: 4. The CDR3 protein is CASSLAGDRYQETQYF. The CDR3 nucleotides are TGTGCCAGCAGTTTAGCGGGGGACAGATACCAAGAGACCCAGTACTTC.

In this sample, this clonotype turned up once. The chain employs TRBV10-3 and TRBJ2-7; D ambiguous. This CDR3 region has 10 residues. V lost 10 bases and J lost 5, with 9 bases in between. The germline gives CDR1 ENHRY, CDR2 SYGVKD. CDR3 region: CATRDHEQYF. The CDR3 DNA sequence: TGTGCCACCCGCGACCACGAGCAGTACTTC.

About this clonotype: The germline gene is not matched at one end of the junction; a read error may be the cause. V gene TRBV7-9 combines with J gene TRBJ2-2; TRBD2 matches 10 bases. The CDR3 covers 19 residues. Germline V CDR1 and CDR2: SEHNR, FQNEAQ (reference sequence). CDR3 loop: CASSQVFGSGGPNTGELFF. For the CDR3, the DNA is TGCGCCAGCAGCCAAGTGTTTGGTAGCGGGGGGCCTAACACCGGGGAGCTGTTTTTT.

The rearrangement uses TRBV7-2 and TRBJ2-5; no reliable D call. With 2 bases removed from V and 3 bases from J, the gap between germline ends came to 10 bases. The CDR3 has 14 residues. Germline CDR1 is SGHTA and CDR2 is FQGNSA. The CDR3 loop is CASSLIVAKETQYF. CDR3 bases: TGTGCCAGCAGCTTAATAGTAGCAAAAGAGACCCAGTACTTC.

This clonotype appeared a few times. The chain has TRBV6-1 and TRBJ1-5; D remains unclear. The V gene lost 6 bases and the J gene lost 0 bases, with 15 bases spanning the gap. Germline-derived CDR1 and CDR2 are MNHNS and SASEGT. The CDR3 contains 16 residues. CDR3 in amino acids: CASRDGRPNSNQPQHF. CDR3 nucleotide sequence: TGTGCCAGCAGGGACGGACGGCCTAATAGCAATCAGCCCCAGCATTTT.

The chain combines TRBV7-9 with TRBJ1-5; D is ambiguous. Trimming took 5 bases from V and 7 from J, leaving 3 bases between them. This CDR3 spans 10 amino acids. Per the germline V gene, CDR1 is SEHNR and CDR2 is FQNEAQ (reference sequence). The CDR3 coding sequence is TGTGCCAGCAGCCCGCAGCCCCAGCATTTT. Protein sequence: CASSPQPQHF.